This T cell receptor beta chain emerged from a study of cytomegalovirus exposure and HLA in healthy donors. Clones were read by immunoSEQ multiplex PCR, and TCRdb kept only the in-frame ones, dropping some. The table shows 100,000 or so clones, with roughly 87% occurring only once. As to this clone: What it recognizes is unknown.

Germline V gene data show CDR1 as SGHDN and CDR2 as FVKESK. This CDR3 is 13 amino acids long. Trimming took 8 bases from V and 4 from J, leaving 14 bases between them. Notes on the study in general: The study listed under 200 cytomegalovirus-associated TCR beta chains. Across donors, most TCRs were seen rarely, yet some public ones were widespread. In the 120 or so validation repertoires, under 95% of cluster scores exceeded 0, per a later analysis.

V and J are TRBV14 and TRBJ1-2; D call uncertain. The material sequenced was PBMCs. This receptor was obtained from a man between 18 and 35 years old in good health and CMV-seropositive. CDR3 in amino acids: CASGAAGRYGYTF. The CDR3 DNA reads as TGTGCCAGCGGAGCGGCAGGACGCTATGGCTACACCTTC.